This T cell receptor (beta chain) was recovered during a study of persistence of HIV-infected CD4 T cells (dated by TCRdb to the early 2020s). Describing the broader study: The study isolated CMV- and HIV-1 Gag-responding CD4+ T cells from ART-treated individuals to examine antigen-driven clonal expansion of HIV-1-infected cells. Suppressive ART had been received by participants for a median of about eight years. Peripheral blood samples of up to roughly 180 mL were collected at multiple time points, except for a couple of participants, who underwent leukapheresis at a single time point. The clonality of all cells in each sorted population was measured by TCRbeta sequencing, and the clonality of infected cells was measured by proviral sequencing. Cross-participant TCR cluster analysis included roughly 8 participants for CMV and over five participants for Gag. Overall study results and their limits: Significantly lower TCRbeta richness was observed in CMV- and Gag-responding cells than in anti-CD3/anti-CD28-responding cells, and higher oligoclonality was observed in CMV-responding cells than in CD3/CD28-stimulated and Gag-responding cells. Restriction of bulk TCR analyses to the rare CMV-responding cells that actually carried HIV-1 proviruses was not possible. Within the same sorted populations, TCR oligoclonality correlated with proviral oligoclonality. Antigen-responding cells were enriched for degenerate expanded CDR3beta sequences, which suggests convergent selection of CD4+ responses to CMV and Gag. Few individuals were included in the study, and only a limited range of antigens was tested.

The immunoSEQ hsTCRB assay version 4, run in survey mode, was used to sequence TCRbeta repertoires from genomic DNA. Genomic DNA was diluted to around 10 ng/uL, and up to roughly 1 ug per sample was used for TCRbeta sequencing. In the paper's pipeline: TCRbeta data analysis was done in ImmunoSeq Analyzer 3.0, and diversity was calculated on productive nucleotide rearrangements. Using the Immunarch R package, lower-bound TCR diversity was estimated with the improved Chao index and clonality was estimated with the Gini coefficient. Different nucleotide rearrangements encoding the same CDR3beta amino acid sequence were treated as distinct clonotypes. Differential abundance analysis identified TCRbeta sequences significantly enriched in antigen-responding cells relative to anti-CD3/anti-CD28-activated cells. GLIPH2 grouped TCRs by predicted peptide-MHC specificity, both within each participant and across combined participant data sets. TCRdb stores this immuneACCESS table with in-frame sequences only. Part of the clones is absent; in the studies checked, under half of the shortfall reflects unresolved V genes, and no reason is known for the rest. V, J and clone size were drawn from that table, and D and trimming were deduced from the DNA. The sample table holds more than 35,000 clones, of which around 80% were seen once. The ten largest account for around 1.5% of the sample.

This clone appeared a few times. Its antigen target is currently unknown. Base qualities are missing; no much larger clone stands one base away. Reading the label with the study, this specimen's treatment or condition is: suppressive antiretroviral therapy. Lysates of CMV-infected fibroblasts at about 9.5 ug/mL were used to stimulate the cells. Nonresponding CD40L-negative CD69-negative CD45RO-high memory CD4+ T cells were sorted as memory populations depleted of antigen-responding cells. HIV-1-infected adults in whom suppressive ART had been started during chronic infection were enrolled as participants. Plasma HIV-1 RNA had been undetectable (below 50 copies/mL) in participants for at least 4 years. To be included, participants needed a CD4+ T cell count above 400 cells/uL and a positive CMV serology. Before stimulation, PBMCs were isolated using density centrifugation and then depleted of CD8+ T cells. CD8-depleted PBMCs were stimulated for roughly 20 hours with anti-CD28/CD49d costimulation, CD40-blocking antibody and enfuvirtide to prevent new infections. Cell sorting was done on a Beckman Coulter MoFlo Legacy or XDP sorter, and dead cells were excluded with propidium iodide. The QIAamp DNA Mini Kit was used for genomic DNA extraction from samples above one million cells, and the Quick-DNA Microprep Kit was used otherwise.

The sample was CD4+ T cells sorted from PBMCs after roughly 19-hour stimulation, taken from a patient who received antiretroviral therapy. The sample's cell subset or site label, in plain terms: CD40L-CD69- CD45RO-high memory CD4 T cells not responding to CMV lysate. The sequence derives from an adult man with HIV who was CMV-seropositive.

The CDR3 corresponds to CASSEAAQGTEAFF. The base sequence is TGTGCCAGCAGTGAAGCGGCGCAGGGCACTGAAGCTTTCTTT. The chain was built from TRBV2 and TRBJ1-1; the D gene is possibly TRBD1, with 5 bases matching. V is shortened by 0 bases, J by 4 bases, and the region joining them spans 9 bases. From the cysteine up to the phenylalanine, the CDR3 has a length of 14 residues. Only the CDR3 DNA is retained, 42 bases long and in frame from the first base. CDR1 is given as SNHLY and CDR2 as FYNNEI, both from the germline V gene.